This passage covers 21 T cell receptor beta chains from one sample sequenced in a study of tumor-infiltrating lymphocytes in oesophageal squamous cell carcinoma. Via MiXCR, TCRdb re-called the PCR reads, giving one row per CDR3 protein. This sample has 15,000 to 20,000 distinct CDR3 sequences, with roughly 40% found just once. Sequences were obtained from esophageal tumor tissue. The origin of the receptors is a male donor with esophageal squamous cell carcinoma.

The chain has TRBV9 and TRBJ2-3, with D unresolved. The CDR3 length is 12 residues. V shed 3 bases and J shed 0 bases, with 2 bases lying between them. The V gene's germline CDR1 is SGDLS and CDR2 YYNGEE. CDR3 sequence: CASSESTDTQYF. In DNA form, the CDR3 reads TGTGCCAGCAGCGAAAGCACAGATACGCAGTATTTT.

This clonotype is a singleton in its sample. The conserved phenylalanine or tryptophan normally closing the CDR3 is absent here, so this likely arose from a read error. The DNA is omitted, as the CDR3 cannot be located on it reliably, and the CDR3 follows TCRdb's listing. V and J are TRBV7-2 and TRBJ1-1; the table's D call TRBD1 went unverified against the DNA. The germline V gene encodes CDR1 SGHTA and CDR2 FQGNSA. The length of the CDR3 is 13 amino acids, counting both ends. This chain's CDR3 is CASSWKRVSSSGQ.

This clonotype was seen a single time. The chain has TRBV7-8 and TRBJ2-1; D not certain. The end of the DNA is better explained by TRBJ2-7, so the J call may be wrong. The germline V gene has CDR1 SGHVS and CDR2 FQNEAQ. The CDR3 length is 15 residues. The CDR3 reads CASSLAGRTSYEQYF. The CDR3 DNA follows: TGTGCCAGCAGCTTAGCAGGACGGACCTCCTACGAGCAGTACTTC.

Only a few counts were recorded for this clonotype. A much more abundant neighbour one base away suggests this may be a read error. J is TRBJ2-3 and V is TRBV5-3, with 8 nucleotides matching TRBD2. TRBV5-3 is treated as an ORF (open reading frame) with a function not yet certain. The CDR3 extends over 16 amino acids. CDR3 region: CASSLTRTSYGGELYF. In DNA form, the CDR3 reads TGTGCCAGCAGCTTGACCCGGACTAGCTATGGCGGGGAGCTGTATTTT.

This clonotype was seen only a few times. This CDR3 reads CASSGWTSHTTDTQYF. As DNA, the CDR3 is TGTGCCAGCAGCGGCTGGACTAGCCATACCACAGATACGCAGTATTTT. This sequence joins TRBV7-8 and TRBJ2-3; TRBD2 agrees at 8 bases. The CDR3 has 16 amino acids. Germline lookup yields CDR1 SGHVS and CDR2 FQNEAQ. The J segment lost 2 bases and the V segment lost 5 bases, leaving 9 bases of the junction unmatched.

This clonotype appeared a single time. V and J are TRBV7-2 and TRBJ2-2; unclear D gene. V was clipped by 0 bases and J by 5 bases, with 4 bases between them. Germline CDR1 reads SGHTA; CDR2 reads FQGNSA. This CDR3 comprises 13 residues. The CDR3 loop is CASSLAGTGELFF. Written as DNA, the CDR3 is TGTGCCAGCAGCTTAGCCGGTACCGGGGAGCTGTTTTTT.

Turning to this clonotype: Because the CDR3 is missing its conserved closing phenylalanine or tryptophan, this is likely a read error. It is unclear where the CDR3 begins or ends on the DNA, so no DNA is shown, and the CDR3 is as TCRdb lists it. The chain carries TRBV28 and TRBJ2-7. The CDR3 comprises 17 residues, both ends counted. Germline V gives CDR1 MDHEN, CDR2 SYDVKM. Here the CDR3 reads CASSFLSRFGYGYTFGS.

In this sample, this clonotype turned up many times. V and J are TRBV12-3 or TRBV12-4 and TRBJ2-7; no clear D. CDR3 length equals 12 residues. Trimming shortened V by 8 bases and J by 6 bases, and 14 bases separated the two germline ends. CDR3 bases: TGTGCCAGCTCTATAGGCGCTTCCGAGCAGTACTTC. It specifies CASSIGASEQYF.

The chain combines TRBV7-6 with TRBJ2-5; 8 bases map to TRBD2. The end of the DNA is better explained by TRBJ2-1, so the J call may be wrong. The length of the CDR3 is 16 residues. Germline assignment: CDR1 SGHVS and CDR2 FNYEAQ. The CDR3 sequence is CASSRGVAGPYNEQFF. DNA for the CDR3: TGTGCCAGCAGCCGGGGGGTAGCGGGGCCCTACAATGAGCAGTTCTTC.

This clonotype was counted many times. A read error may explain this, as a much larger clone is one base away. The chain employs TRBV7-6 and TRBJ2-7, with 8 bases lining up with TRBD1. V trimming: 1 base; J trimming: 7 bases; junction bases outside the gene matches: 12. The CDR3 covers 16 residues. Germline CDR1 SGHVS, CDR2 FNYEAQ. For the CDR3, the DNA is TGTGCCAGCAGCTTAGTGTATTCAGGGGGCTCTAATGAGCAGTACTTC. It specifies CASSLVYSGGSNEQYF.

Ten or more counts support this clonotype. The chain couples TRBV7-9 to TRBJ1-5, with D possibly TRBD1 on 5 matching bases. This CDR3 region has 14 residues. Trimming cost V 5 bases and J 5 bases, with 13 bases left between them. CDR1 and CDR2 from the germline V gene are SEHNR and FQNEAQ (reference sequence). The CDR3 nucleotides read TGTGCCAGCAGCGGGGGGGGATGGGATCAGCCCCAGCATTTT. Its translation is CASSGGGWDQPQHF.

The rearrangement uses TRBV7-2 and TRBJ1-5, with D unresolved. V was shortened by 2 bases and J by 4 bases, with 6 bases between the two germline ends. This CDR3 has 13 amino acids. Germline-derived CDR1 and CDR2 are SGHTA and FQGNSA. The CDR3 DNA sequence: TGTGCCAGCAGCTTAAAGGAGAATCAGCCCCAGCATTTT. Its protein is CASSLKENQPQHF.

J is TRBJ2-3 and V is TRBV24-1; 15 bases fit TRBD2. The germline CDR1 and CDR2 sequences are KGHDR and SFDVKD. Trimming at V came to 5 bases and at J to 1 base, leaving 6 bases not matched to a gene. This CDR3 region has 18 residues. The CDR3 here is CATSGTSGGAAGTDTQYF. In DNA, the CDR3 is TGTGCCACCAGTGGGACTAGCGGGGGGGCCGCAGGCACAGATACGCAGTATTTT.

The V call is TRBV6-8, the J call TRBJ2-1, with 7 positions matching TRBD2. Trimming at V came to 8 bases and at J to 0 bases, leaving 4 bases not matched to a gene. The CDR3 sequence is 14 residues long. The germline CDR1 and CDR2 sequences are MNHGY and SAAAGT. CDR3 amino acids: CASSGGSSYNEQFF. CDR3 bases: TGTGCCAGCTCCGGGGGGAGCTCCTACAATGAGCAGTTCTTC.

This sequence joins TRBV7-9 and TRBJ2-3; no reliable D call. V gave up 1 base and J gave up 7 bases, with 0 bases separating them. Germline CDR1 SEHNR, CDR2 FQNEAQ (reference sequence). The CDR3 is 10 residues long. CDR3 nucleotides: TGTGCCAGCAGCTTAGATACGCAGTATTTT. Protein product: CASSLDTQYF.

The J gene is TRBJ2-2, the V gene TRBV6-6, with D possibly matching TRBD2 (5 bases). V was clipped by 2 bases and J by 5 bases, with 12 bases between them. The CDR3 runs to 15 residues. CDR1 is MNHNY, CDR2 SVGAGI, per germline (reference sequence). CDR3 coding DNA: TGTGCCAGCAGTTACGAGGGAGTGGATACCGGGGAGCTGTTTTTT. Translated: CASSYEGVDTGELFF.

This clonotype has a count of ten or more. A much more abundant neighbour one base away suggests this may be a read error. This chain links TRBV7-9 with TRBJ2-1, with TRBD1 identical over 8 bases. The tail of the sequence fits TRBJ2-7 better, so the J call may be wrong. The germline CDR1 and CDR2 sequences are SEHNR and FQNEAQ (reference sequence). The CDR3 extends over 13 amino acids. CDR3 in DNA: TGTGCCAGCAGGGCAGGGGGCTACAATGAGCAGTACTTC. Protein product: CASRAGGYNEQYF.

By share of the sample, this clonotype is medium-sized. This chain joins TRBV7-8 and TRBJ1-4, with a possible D match to TRBD1 (5 bases). Looked up from germline, CDR1 is SGHVS and CDR2 is FQNEAQ. Between the trimmed V and J ends, which lost 1 base and 0 bases, there was a span of 15 bases. The CDR3 sequence is 18 residues long. CDR3 amino acids: CASSLVGGGSATNEKLFF. The CDR3 DNA reads as TGTGCCAGCAGCTTAGTGGGCGGGGGGTCGGCAACTAATGAAAAACTGTTTTTT.

This clonotype was counted many times. This rearrangement joins TRBV28 to TRBJ1-2; D not resolved. V lost 5 bases and J lost 8, with 15 bases in between. The CDR3 is 13 amino acids. Germline loops: CDR1 MDHEN, CDR2 SYDVKM. In nucleotides, the CDR3 is TGTGCCAGCAGTGTTAAACCGCGAGGAGGCTACACCTTC. This encodes CASSVKPRGGYTF.

Worth noting for this clonotype: The junction and the germline gene differ at one end; a read error may be behind it. The V and J genes are TRBV7-6 and TRBJ2-1; 8 bases are a match to TRBD1. Gene TRBJ2-5 matches the end of the DNA better, so the J call may be wrong. Germline V gives CDR1 SGHVS, CDR2 FNYEAQ. The CDR3 totals 15 residues. The CDR3 DNA reads as TGTGCTAGCAGCTCCGGAACAGGGGGCCAAGAGACCCAGTACTTC. Amino acids: CASSSGTGGQETQYF.

This clonotype counts as medium-sized. The chain joins TRBV5-1 to TRBJ2-7, with 10 bases matching TRBD2. V dropped 2 bases and J dropped 2; count of bases not matched to a gene: 4. The CDR3 is 15 amino acids. Germline-derived CDR1 and CDR2 are SGHRS and YFSETQ. CDR3 DNA: TGCGCCAGCAGCTTAGAAAGCGGGAGGGCCTACGAGCAGTACTTC. This codes for CASSLESGRAYEQYF.